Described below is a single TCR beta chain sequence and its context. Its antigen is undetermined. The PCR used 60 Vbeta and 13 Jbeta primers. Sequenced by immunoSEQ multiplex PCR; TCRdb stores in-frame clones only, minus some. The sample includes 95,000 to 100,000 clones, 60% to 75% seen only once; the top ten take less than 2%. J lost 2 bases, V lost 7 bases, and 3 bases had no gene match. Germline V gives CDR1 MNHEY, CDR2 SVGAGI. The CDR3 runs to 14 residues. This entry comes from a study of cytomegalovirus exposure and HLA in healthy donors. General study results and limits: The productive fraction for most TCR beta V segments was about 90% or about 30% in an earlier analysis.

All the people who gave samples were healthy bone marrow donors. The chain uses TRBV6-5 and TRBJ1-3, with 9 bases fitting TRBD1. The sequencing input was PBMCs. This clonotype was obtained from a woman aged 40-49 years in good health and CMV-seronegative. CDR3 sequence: CASTRTGAGNTIYF. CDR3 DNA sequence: TGTGCCAGCACCCGGACAGGGGCTGGAAACACCATATATTTT.